These T cell receptor beta chains were read from a single sample in a study of Graves' ophthalmopathy and Graves' hyperthyroidism. TCRdb redid the calling of the multiplex PCR reads with MiXCR, one entry per CDR3 protein. The sample holds roughly 500,000 distinct CDR3 sequences, 13% to 15% seen once. The sequenced sample was blood. The source is a woman in her thirties with Graves' ophthalmopathy. The CDR3 runs from the conserved cysteine through the conserved F or W. Fields, in order: clone size, V gene, J gene, D gene, CDR3 protein, CDR3 DNA. The D gene is left open where the match is weak. Clone size appears in some rows only: once, few, many, or a class for an expanded clone.

clone_size: many
v_call: TRBV19
j_call: TRBJ1-1
d_call: -
cdr3_aa: CASSSITDTEAFF
cdr3_nt: TGTGCCAGTAGTAGTATAACGGACACTGAAGCTTTCTTT

clone_size: -
v_call: TRBV7-2
j_call: TRBJ2-1
d_call: -
cdr3_aa: CASARGYNEQFF
cdr3_nt: TGTGCCAGCGCACGGGGCTACAATGAGCAGTTCTTC

clone_size: -
v_call: TRBV20-1
j_call: TRBJ1-6
d_call: TRBD1
cdr3_aa: CSASSGTDVNSPLHF
cdr3_nt: TGCAGTGCTAGTTCCGGGACAGACGTTAATTCACCCCTCCACTTT

clone_size: many
v_call: TRBV19
j_call: TRBJ1-5
d_call: -
cdr3_aa: CASSIAGASNQPQHF
cdr3_nt: TGTGCCAGTAGTATAGCTGGCGCCAGCAATCAGCCCCAGCATTTT

clone_size: many
v_call: TRBV5-1
j_call: TRBJ1-5
d_call: -
cdr3_aa: CASSPGLYSNQPQHF
cdr3_nt: TGCGCCAGCAGCCCCGGCCTATATAGCAATCAGCCCCAGCATTTT

clone_size: many
v_call: TRBV19
j_call: TRBJ2-2
d_call: -
cdr3_aa: CASSAPSPLVRGNTGELFF
cdr3_nt: TGTGCCAGTAGTGCCCCGAGCCCTCTGGTGCGGGGGAACACCGGGGAGCTGTTTTTT

clone_size: many
v_call: TRBV28
j_call: TRBJ2-5
d_call: TRBD1
cdr3_aa: CATTTGFGETQYF
cdr3_nt: TGTGCCACCACGACAGGGTTCGGCGAGACCCAGTACTTC

clone_size: many
v_call: TRBV28
j_call: TRBJ1-5
d_call: -
cdr3_aa: CASSPLTPGRSSNQPQHF
cdr3_nt: TGTGCCAGCAGCCCATTGACCCCGGGCCGGAGTAGCAATCAGCCCCAGCATTTT

clone_size: many
v_call: TRBV28
j_call: TRBJ2-7
d_call: -
cdr3_aa: CASSFRGRIYEQYF
cdr3_nt: TGTGCCAGCAGTTTCAGGGGACGGATCTACGAGCAGTACTTC

clone_size: few
v_call: TRBV19
j_call: TRBJ1-5
d_call: TRBD1
cdr3_aa: CASSIPLDRGRQPQRF
cdr3_nt: TGTGCCAGTAGTATACCCCTCGACAGGGGACGGCAGCCCCAGCGTTTT

clone_size: -
v_call: TRBV10-3
j_call: TRBJ2-7
d_call: TRBD2
cdr3_aa: CAISVASGGLNSYEQYF
cdr3_nt: TGTGCCATCAGTGTTGCTAGCGGGGGATTAAACTCCTACGAGCAGTACTTC

clone_size: many
v_call: TRBV2
j_call: TRBJ2-7
d_call: -
cdr3_aa: CASSNKGRLDEQYF
cdr3_nt: TGTGCCAGCAGTAACAAGGGCCGGCTAGACGAGCAGTACTTC

clone_size: many
v_call: TRBV12-3/TRBV12-4
j_call: TRBJ1-1
d_call: TRBD1
cdr3_aa: CASMPGQGATFF
cdr3_nt: TGTGCCAGCATGCCGGGACAGGGGGCAACTTTCTTT

clone_size: many
v_call: TRBV5-1
j_call: TRBJ1-2
d_call: -
cdr3_aa: CASSTERINYGYTF
cdr3_nt: TGCGCCAGCAGTACAGAGAGAATAAACTATGGCTACACCTTC

clone_size: many
v_call: TRBV11-2
j_call: TRBJ1-1
d_call: TRBD1
cdr3_aa: CASSRGYRGQVNTEAFF
cdr3_nt: TGTGCCAGCAGCCGGGGGTACAGGGGGCAGGTGAACACTGAAGCTTTCTTT

clone_size: many
v_call: TRBV29-1
j_call: TRBJ2-5
d_call: -
cdr3_aa: CSVGRFGGMKGETQYF
cdr3_nt: TGCAGCGTTGGACGTTTTGGCGGGATGAAGGGGGAGACCCAGTACTTC

clone_size: few
v_call: TRBV12-3/TRBV12-4
j_call: TRBJ1-6
d_call: -
cdr3_aa: CASSSDRITPLHF
cdr3_nt: TGTGCCAGCAGTTCCGACAGGATAACACCCCTCCACTTT

clone_size: many
v_call: TRBV6-1
j_call: TRBJ1-5
d_call: -
cdr3_aa: CASRGTSGDQPQHF
cdr3_nt: TGTGCCAGCAGGGGGACTTCAGGGGATCAGCCCCAGCATTTT

clone_size: many
v_call: TRBV6-2/TRBV6-3
j_call: TRBJ2-7
d_call: TRBD2
cdr3_aa: CASRPSGGSGIYEQYF
cdr3_nt: TGTGCCAGCAGACCCTCGGGGGGTAGCGGAATTTACGAGCAGTACTTC

clone_size: many
v_call: TRBV28
j_call: TRBJ2-7
d_call: -
cdr3_aa: CASSLTPREQYF
cdr3_nt: TGTGCCAGCAGTTTAACTCCTCGCGAGCAGTACTTC

clone_size: -
v_call: TRBV29-1
j_call: TRBJ2-4
d_call: -
cdr3_aa: CTPAAGPYF
cdr3_nt: TGCACCCCAGCCGCGGGGCCGTACTTC

clone_size: many
v_call: TRBV28
j_call: TRBJ1-2
d_call: -
cdr3_aa: CASSLPGVGYGYTF
cdr3_nt: TGTGCCAGCAGTTTGCCAGGGGTTGGCTATGGCTACACCTTC

clone_size: -
v_call: TRBV11-2
j_call: TRBJ2-7
d_call: -
cdr3_aa: CASSLETGLGIEQYF
cdr3_nt: TGTGCCAGCAGCTTAGAAACGGGACTCGGGATAGAGCAGTACTTC

clone_size: many
v_call: TRBV6-2/TRBV6-3
j_call: TRBJ2-4
d_call: -
cdr3_aa: CASSYGSTLAKNIKYF
cdr3_nt: TGTGCCAGCAGTTACGGGTCCACCCTAGCCAAAAACATTAAGTACTTC

clone_size: many
v_call: TRBV9
j_call: TRBJ1-2
d_call: -
cdr3_aa: CASSVGRGNYGYTF
cdr3_nt: TGTGCCAGCAGCGTAGGACGGGGAAACTATGGCTACACCTTC

clone_size: few
v_call: TRBV14
j_call: TRBJ2-7
d_call: -
cdr3_aa: CASSQGRLPSYEQYF
cdr3_nt: TGTGCCAGCAGCCAAGGGCGACTACCCTCCTACGAGCAGTACTTC

clone_size: many
v_call: TRBV11-2
j_call: TRBJ2-2
d_call: -
cdr3_aa: CASSSYSGKNTGELFF
cdr3_nt: TGTGCCAGCAGCTCCTATAGCGGAAAGAACACCGGGGAGCTGTTTTTT

clone_size: many
v_call: TRBV3-1
j_call: TRBJ2-5
d_call: TRBD2
cdr3_aa: CATETSGREETQYF
cdr3_nt: TGTGCCACCGAGACTAGCGGGAGGGAAGAGACCCAGTACTTC